A selection of T cell receptor beta chains follows, all from one sample in a study of CD8 T cells in ankylosing spondylitis. TCRdb re-derived calls from the 5' RACE reads in MiXCR, one entry per CDR3 protein. The sample has under 200,000 distinct CDR3 sequences; roughly 10% are singletons. Sequences were obtained from blood, either unsorted or a sorted T cell fraction (not recorded which). Receptors originate from a male donor with ankylosing spondylitis or in good health (not recorded which). CDR3s include the opening cysteine and the closing phenylalanine or tryptophan. Each record gives: CDR3 protein, J gene, V gene.

CAISEAGGGTDTQYF | TRBJ2-3 | TRBV10-3
CASSLTLTTSGETQYF | TRBJ2-5 | TRBV5-1
CASSLLGGEETQYF | TRBJ2-5 | TRBV7-2
CASSLRTGGTYGYTF | TRBJ1-2 | TRBV27
CASSVRGGLNSPLHF | TRBJ1-6 | TRBV13
CASSGQGGNQETQYF | TRBJ2-5 | TRBV7-2
CASSARTGRNEKLFF | TRBJ1-4 | TRBV9
CASSFWGIFPENRDEEKLFF | TRBJ1-4 | TRBV11-2
CASSRTGSPYEQYF | TRBJ2-7 | TRBV6-2/TRBV6-3
CASSLALGSTEAFF | TRBJ1-1 | TRBV7-2
CATSDATGKETQYF | TRBJ2-5 | TRBV24-1
CASSRGSSSGNTIYF | TRBJ1-3 | TRBV16
CASSLVFGTSGTGELFF | TRBJ2-2 | TRBV5-1
CASSAGQPDEQFF | TRBJ2-1 | TRBV18
CASSLGSQELAGGPSDTQYF | TRBJ2-3 | TRBV12-3/TRBV12-4
CASSDTGTDNSPLHF | TRBJ1-6 | TRBV6-2/TRBV6-3
CASSLDGLSSYEQYF | TRBJ2-7 | TRBV5-1
CASTVGGSYEQYF | TRBJ2-7 | TRBV7-9
CASRQTGGAINEQFF | TRBJ2-1 | TRBV12-3/TRBV12-4
CASSRTGGINEQFF | TRBJ2-1 | TRBV7-9
CASSEVGTTDYEQYF | TRBJ2-7 | TRBV10-2
CATSGDRGSGNTIYF | TRBJ1-3 | TRBV15
CASRNRDIGNEQFF | TRBJ2-1 | TRBV6-2/TRBV6-3
CATSRNGGPNTEAFF | TRBJ1-1 | TRBV15
CASSLAPVGTDTQYF | TRBJ2-3 | TRBV5-5
CSAARTGGTDTQYF | TRBJ2-3 | TRBV29-1
CASSQAVGSLRTGELFF | TRBJ2-2 | TRBV14
CASSERVGGKPYNAQFF | TRBJ2-1 | TRBV2
CASSPPGRGNQPQHF | TRBJ1-5 | TRBV27
CSASPNSRETQYF | TRBJ2-5 | TRBV20-1
CASSPGTGLIGANVLTF | TRBJ2-6 | TRBV6-1
CAISESTGYGYTF | TRBJ1-2 | TRBV10-3
CSGIDRANTGELFF | TRBJ2-2 | TRBV29-1
CASSFPRDRWYTEAFF | TRBJ1-1 | TRBV7-2
CASSGTSTHNEQFF | TRBJ2-1 | TRBV5-1
CASSLAKGQIMNTEAFF | TRBJ1-1 | TRBV5-1